This T cell receptor (beta chain) originates from a study of blood T cells in healthy people across ages. Per sample, a minimum of 6 million PBMCs were isolated. This clonotype appeared many times. Its specificity is not known. The junction had 4 bases not matched to a gene; V was cut back by 2 bases and J by 0 bases. Germline V CDR1 and CDR2: DFQATT, SNEGSKA (reference sequence). The CDR3 loop spans 15 amino acids. The second PCR ran roughly 7 to 12 cycles with a sample-barcoded 5' primer and J-beta primers. TCRdb redid the calling of the 5' RACE reads with MiXCR, one entry per CDR3 protein. The table shows about 830,000 distinct CDR3 sequences, with around 62% occurring only once. Study results and limitations: It was the long-lived donors that had more naive CD4+ cells and higher diversity than aged donors. PBMCs went unsorted, and a conclusive naive versus antigen-experienced comparison was therefore prevented. Per-million-T-cell TCR beta diversity fell roughly linearly with age.

The chain links TRBV20-1 to TRBJ1-5, with 7 bases identical to TRBD1. Specimen: blood. The sequence derives from a man under 40 in good health. The CDR3 bases are TGCAGTGCTAGACGGACAGGCTATAGCAATCAGCCCCAGCATTTT. It yields the protein CSARRTGYSNQPQHF.